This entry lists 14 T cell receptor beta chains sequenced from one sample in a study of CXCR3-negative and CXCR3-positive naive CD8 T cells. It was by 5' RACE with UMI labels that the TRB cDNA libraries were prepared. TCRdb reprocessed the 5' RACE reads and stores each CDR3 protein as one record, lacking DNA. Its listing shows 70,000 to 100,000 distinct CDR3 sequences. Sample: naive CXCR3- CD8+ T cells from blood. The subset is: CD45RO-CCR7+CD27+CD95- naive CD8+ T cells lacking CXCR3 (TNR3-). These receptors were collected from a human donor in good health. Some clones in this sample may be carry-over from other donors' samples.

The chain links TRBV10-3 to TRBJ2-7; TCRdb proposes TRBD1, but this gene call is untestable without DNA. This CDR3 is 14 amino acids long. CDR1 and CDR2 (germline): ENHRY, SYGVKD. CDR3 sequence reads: CAISTGSSSYEQYF.

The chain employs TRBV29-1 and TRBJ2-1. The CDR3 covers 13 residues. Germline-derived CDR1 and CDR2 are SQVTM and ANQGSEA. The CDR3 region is CSVEVVVSNEQFF.

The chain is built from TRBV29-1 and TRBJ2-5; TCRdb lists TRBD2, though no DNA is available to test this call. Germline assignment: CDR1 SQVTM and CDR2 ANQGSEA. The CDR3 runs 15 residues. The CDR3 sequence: CSVDGLAGWGETQYF.

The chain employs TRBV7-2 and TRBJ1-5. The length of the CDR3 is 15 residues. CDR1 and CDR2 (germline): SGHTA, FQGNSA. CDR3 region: CASSHGVMSNQPQHF.

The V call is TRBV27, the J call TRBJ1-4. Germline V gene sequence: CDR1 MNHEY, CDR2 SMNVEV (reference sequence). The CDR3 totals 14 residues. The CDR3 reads CASSQRHLNEKLFF.

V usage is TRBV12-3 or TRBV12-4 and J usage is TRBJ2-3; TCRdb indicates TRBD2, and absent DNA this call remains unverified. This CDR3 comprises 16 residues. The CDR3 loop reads CASSLVPSGSTDTQYF.

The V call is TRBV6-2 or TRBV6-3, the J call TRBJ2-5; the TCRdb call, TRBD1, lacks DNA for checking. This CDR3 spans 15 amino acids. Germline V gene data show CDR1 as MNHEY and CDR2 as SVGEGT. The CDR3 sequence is CASSKWDRGLETQYF.

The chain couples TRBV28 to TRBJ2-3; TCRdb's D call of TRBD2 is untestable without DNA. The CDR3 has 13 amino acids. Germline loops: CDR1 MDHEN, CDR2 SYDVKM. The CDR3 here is CASEGRETDTQYF.

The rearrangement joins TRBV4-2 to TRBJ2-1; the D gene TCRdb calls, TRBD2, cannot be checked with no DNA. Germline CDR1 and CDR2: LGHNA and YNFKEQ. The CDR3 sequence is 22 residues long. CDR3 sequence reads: CASSHSARLAAFEGGSYNEQFF.

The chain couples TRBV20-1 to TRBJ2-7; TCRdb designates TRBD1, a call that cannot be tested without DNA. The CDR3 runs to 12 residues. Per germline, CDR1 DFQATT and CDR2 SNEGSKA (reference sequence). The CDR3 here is CSASPGSYEQYF.

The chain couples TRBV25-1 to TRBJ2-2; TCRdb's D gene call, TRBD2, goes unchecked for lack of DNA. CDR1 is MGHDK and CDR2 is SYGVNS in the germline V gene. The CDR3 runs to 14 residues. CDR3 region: CASKSLANPGELFF.

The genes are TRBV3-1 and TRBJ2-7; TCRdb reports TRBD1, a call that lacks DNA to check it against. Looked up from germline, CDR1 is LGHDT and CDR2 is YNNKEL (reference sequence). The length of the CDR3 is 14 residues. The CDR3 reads CASSQDRDGYEQYF.

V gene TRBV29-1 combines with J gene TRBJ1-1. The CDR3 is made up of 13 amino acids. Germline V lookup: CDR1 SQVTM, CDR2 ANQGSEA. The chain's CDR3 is CSVVRREGTEAFF. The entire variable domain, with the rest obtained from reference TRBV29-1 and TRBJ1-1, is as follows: SAVISQKPSRDICQRGTSLTIQCQVDSQVTMMFWYRQQPGQSLTLIATANQGSEATYESGFVIDKFPISRPNLTFSTLTVSNMSPEDSSIYLCSVVRREGTEAFFGQGTRLTVV.

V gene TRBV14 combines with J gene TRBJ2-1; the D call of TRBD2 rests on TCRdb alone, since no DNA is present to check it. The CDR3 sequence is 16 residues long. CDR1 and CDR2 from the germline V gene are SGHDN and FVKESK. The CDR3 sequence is CASSQTSESSYNEQFF.